This T cell receptor (beta chain) appears in the sequencing data of a study of beta chain features in type 1 diabetes. CDR1 and CDR2 from the germline V gene are SGHTA and FQGNSA. The junction had 4 bases not matched to a gene; V was cut back by 5 bases and J by 0 bases. The length of the CDR3 is 15 residues. A few counts support this clone. Its target is not known. Isolated RNA was reverse transcribed in full, so expressed TCRB transcripts were sequenced. Clones were sequenced by immunoSEQ multiplex PCR, and TCRdb holds only the in-frame ones, with some missing. The sample has some 240,000 clones, approximately 10% seen once; the top ten hold over 1%. Broader study findings: VDJ junctions from patients with type 1 diabetes contained fewer insertions and more deletions.

The chain is built from TRBV7-2 and TRBJ2-3, with 8 bases matching TRBD2. The sequenced sample was central memory CD4+ T cells from blood. The sequence derives from a man aged 18 to 30 in good health. The CDR3 DNA is TGTGCCAGCAGCATCGCTAGCGGGAGCACAGATACGCAGTATTTT. This codes for CASSIASGSTDTQYF.